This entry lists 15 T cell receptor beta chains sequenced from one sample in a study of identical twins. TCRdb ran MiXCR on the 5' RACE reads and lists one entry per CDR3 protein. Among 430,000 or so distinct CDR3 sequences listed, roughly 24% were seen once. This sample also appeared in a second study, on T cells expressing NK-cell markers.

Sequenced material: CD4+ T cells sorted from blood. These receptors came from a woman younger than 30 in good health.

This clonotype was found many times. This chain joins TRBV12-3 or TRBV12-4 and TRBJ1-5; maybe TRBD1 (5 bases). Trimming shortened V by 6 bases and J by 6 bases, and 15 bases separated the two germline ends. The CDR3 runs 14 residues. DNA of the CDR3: TGTGCCAGCAGGCCGACGGGGGATGGTCAGCCCCAGCATTTT. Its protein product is CASRPTGDGQPQHF.

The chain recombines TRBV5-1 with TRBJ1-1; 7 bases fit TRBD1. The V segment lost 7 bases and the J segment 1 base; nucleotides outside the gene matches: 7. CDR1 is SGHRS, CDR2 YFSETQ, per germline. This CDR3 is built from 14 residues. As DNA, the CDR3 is TGCGCCAGCTCCGAGACAGGGCGGAACACTGAAGCTTTCTTT. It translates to CASSETGRNTEAFF.

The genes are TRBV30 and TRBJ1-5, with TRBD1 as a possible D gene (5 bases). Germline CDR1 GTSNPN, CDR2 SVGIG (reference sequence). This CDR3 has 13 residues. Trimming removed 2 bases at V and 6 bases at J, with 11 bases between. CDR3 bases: TGTGCCTGGAGTCGCGAGGGGTTTCAGCCCCAGCATTTT. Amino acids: CAWSREGFQPQHF.

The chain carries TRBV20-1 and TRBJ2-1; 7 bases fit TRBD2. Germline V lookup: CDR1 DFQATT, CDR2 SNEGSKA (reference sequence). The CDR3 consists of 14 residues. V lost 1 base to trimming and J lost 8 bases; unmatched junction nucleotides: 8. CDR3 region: CSARAPAGLDEQFF. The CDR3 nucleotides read TGCAGTGCTAGAGCGCCAGCGGGATTGGATGAGCAGTTCTTC.

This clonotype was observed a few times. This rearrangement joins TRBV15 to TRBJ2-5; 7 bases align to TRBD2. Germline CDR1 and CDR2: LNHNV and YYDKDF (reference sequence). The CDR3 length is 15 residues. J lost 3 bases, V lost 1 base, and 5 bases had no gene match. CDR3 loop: CATSRALAVEETQYF. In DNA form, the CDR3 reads TGTGCCACCAGCAGAGCCCTAGCGGTGGAAGAGACCCAGTACTTC. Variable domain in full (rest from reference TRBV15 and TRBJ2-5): DAMVIQNPRYQVTQFGKPVTLSCSQTLNHNVMYWYQQKSSQAPKLLFHYYDKDFNNEADTPDNFQSRRPNTSFCFLDIRSPGLGDTAMYLCATSRALAVEETQYFGPGTRLLVL.

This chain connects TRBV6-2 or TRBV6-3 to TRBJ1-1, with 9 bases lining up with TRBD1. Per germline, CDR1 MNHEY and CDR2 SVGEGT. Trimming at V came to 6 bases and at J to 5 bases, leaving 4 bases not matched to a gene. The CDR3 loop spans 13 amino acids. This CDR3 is CASRDRGRTEAFF. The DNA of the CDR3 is TGTGCCAGCAGGGACAGGGGCCGAACTGAAGCTTTCTTT.

CDR3: CSARTTGSLLETQYF. In DNA form, the CDR3 reads TGCAGCGCTAGGACAACGGGCAGCCTCTTGGAAACCCAGTACTTC. This chain uses TRBV29-1 with TRBJ2-5; D is perhaps TRBD1 (5 bases). Per the germline V gene, CDR1 is SQVTM and CDR2 is ANQGSEA. Trimming removed 7 bases at V and 8 bases at J, with 26 bases between. The CDR3 covers 15 residues.

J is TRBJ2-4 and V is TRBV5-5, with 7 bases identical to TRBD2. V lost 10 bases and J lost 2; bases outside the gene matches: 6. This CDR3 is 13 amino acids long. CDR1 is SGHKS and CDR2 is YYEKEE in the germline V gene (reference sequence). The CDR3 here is CAVGGVPKNIQYF. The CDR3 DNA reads TGTGCCGTTGGGGGGGTACCCAAAAACATTCAGTACTTC.

Here the CDR3 DNA reads TGTGCCATCAGTGAGAGGGAGACCATGAACACTGAAGCTTTCTTT. It yields the protein CAISERETMNTEAFF. The chain links TRBV10-3 to TRBJ1-1; unclear D gene. Looked up from germline, CDR1 is ENHRY and CDR2 is SYGVKD. This CDR3 is built from 15 residues. The V end was cut by 2 bases, the J end by 0 bases, with 10 bases between.

CDR3 in amino acids: CASSFRQGRASSPLHF. CDR3 bases: TGTGCCAGCAGCTTCCGGCAGGGGAGGGCCAGTTCACCCCTCCACTTT. V gene TRBV7-4 combines with J gene TRBJ1-6; D is possibly TRBD1 (6 bases). V gave up 3 bases and J gave up 9 bases, with 18 bases separating them. CDR1 is SGHVT and CDR2 is SQSDAQ in the germline V gene. The CDR3 runs 16 residues.

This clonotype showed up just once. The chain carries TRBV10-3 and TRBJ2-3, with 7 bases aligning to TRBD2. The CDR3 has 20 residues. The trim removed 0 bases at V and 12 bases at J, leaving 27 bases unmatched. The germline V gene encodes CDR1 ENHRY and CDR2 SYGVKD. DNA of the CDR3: TGTGCCATCAGTGAGTCAATAGCGGGTCCGTCACGGATAAGACTTAGCTCCCAGTATTTT. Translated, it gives CAISESIAGPSRIRLSSQYF.

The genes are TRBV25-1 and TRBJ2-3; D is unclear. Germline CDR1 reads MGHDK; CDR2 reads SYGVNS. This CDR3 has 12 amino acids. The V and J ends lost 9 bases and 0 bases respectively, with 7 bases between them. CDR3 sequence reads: CARWTSTDTQYF. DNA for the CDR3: TGTGCCAGATGGACGAGCACAGATACGCAGTATTTT.

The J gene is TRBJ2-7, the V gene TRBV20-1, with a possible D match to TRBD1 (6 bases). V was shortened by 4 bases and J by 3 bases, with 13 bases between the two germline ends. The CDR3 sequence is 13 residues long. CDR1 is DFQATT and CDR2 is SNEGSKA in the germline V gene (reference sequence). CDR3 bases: TGCAGTGCTACCCGGACAGCGCTCTACGAGCAGTACTTC. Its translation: CSATRTALYEQYF.

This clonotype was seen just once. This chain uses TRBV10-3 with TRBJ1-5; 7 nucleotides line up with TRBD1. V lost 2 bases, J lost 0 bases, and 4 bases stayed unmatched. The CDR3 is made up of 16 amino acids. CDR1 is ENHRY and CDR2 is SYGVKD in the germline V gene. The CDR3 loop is CAISERGRSSNQPQHF. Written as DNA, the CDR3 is TGTGCCATCAGTGAGAGGGGGCGAAGTAGCAATCAGCCCCAGCATTTT.

The CDR3 is CASRINTDRREQFF. The CDR3 DNA reads as TGTGCCAGCAGAATTAACACGGATAGGCGTGAGCAGTTCTTC. The chain carries TRBV7-2 and TRBJ2-1; D is uncertain. There are 14 residues in the CDR3. Germline V gene sequence: CDR1 SGHTA, CDR2 FQGNSA. V gave up 6 bases and J gave up 9 bases, with 18 bases separating them.